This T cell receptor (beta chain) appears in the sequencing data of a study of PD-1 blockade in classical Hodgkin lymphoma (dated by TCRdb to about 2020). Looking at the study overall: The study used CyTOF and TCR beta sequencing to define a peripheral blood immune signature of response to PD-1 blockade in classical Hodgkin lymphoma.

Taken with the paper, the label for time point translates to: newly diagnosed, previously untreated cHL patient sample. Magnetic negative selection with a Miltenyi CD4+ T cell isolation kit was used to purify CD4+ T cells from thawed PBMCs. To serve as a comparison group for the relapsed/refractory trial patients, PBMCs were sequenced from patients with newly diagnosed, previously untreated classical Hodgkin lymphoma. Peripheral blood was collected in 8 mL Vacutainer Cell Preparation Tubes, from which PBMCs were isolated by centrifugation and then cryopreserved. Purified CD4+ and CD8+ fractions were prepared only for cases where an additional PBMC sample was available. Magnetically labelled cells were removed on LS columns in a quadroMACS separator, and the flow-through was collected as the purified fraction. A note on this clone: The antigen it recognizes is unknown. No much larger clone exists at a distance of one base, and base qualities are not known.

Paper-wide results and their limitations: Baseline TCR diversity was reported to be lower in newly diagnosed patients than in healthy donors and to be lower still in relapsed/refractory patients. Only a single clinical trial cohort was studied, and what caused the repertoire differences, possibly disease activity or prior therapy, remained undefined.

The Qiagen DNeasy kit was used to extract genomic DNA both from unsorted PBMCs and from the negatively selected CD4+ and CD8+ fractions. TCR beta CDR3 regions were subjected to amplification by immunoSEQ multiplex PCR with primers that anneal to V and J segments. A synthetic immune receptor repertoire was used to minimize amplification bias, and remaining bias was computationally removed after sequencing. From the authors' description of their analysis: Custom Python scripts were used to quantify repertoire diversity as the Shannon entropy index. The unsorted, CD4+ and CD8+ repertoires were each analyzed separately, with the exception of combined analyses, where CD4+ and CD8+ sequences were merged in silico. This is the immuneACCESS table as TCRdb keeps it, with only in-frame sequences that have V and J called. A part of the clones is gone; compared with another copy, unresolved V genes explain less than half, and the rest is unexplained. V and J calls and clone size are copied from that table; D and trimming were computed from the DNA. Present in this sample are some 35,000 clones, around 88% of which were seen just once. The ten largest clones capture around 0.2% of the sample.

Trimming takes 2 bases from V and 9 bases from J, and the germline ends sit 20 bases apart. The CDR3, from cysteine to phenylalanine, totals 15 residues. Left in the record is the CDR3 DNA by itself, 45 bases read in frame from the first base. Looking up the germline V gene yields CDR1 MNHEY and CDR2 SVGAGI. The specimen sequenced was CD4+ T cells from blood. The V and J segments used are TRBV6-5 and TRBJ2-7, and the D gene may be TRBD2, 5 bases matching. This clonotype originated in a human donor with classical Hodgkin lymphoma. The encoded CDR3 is CASSYDGKRAGRQYF. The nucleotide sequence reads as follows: TGTGCCAGCAGTTACGACGGGAAACGGGCCGGTCGGCAGTACTTC.